This is a list of T cell receptor beta chains from one sample in a study of OX40 agonist ivuxolimab in advanced cancers. Only in-frame clones appear in the TCRdb table, and some are missing; sequencing was by immunoSEQ multiplex PCR. Among over 50,000 clones listed, around 89% were seen once. Sequencing used CD4+ or CD8+ T cells sorted from blood, obtained in a trial of the OX40 agonist ivuxolimab. Source of these receptors: an adult with an advanced solid tumor such as melanoma, head and neck, liver or kidney cancer. CDR3s include the opening cysteine and the closing phenylalanine or tryptophan. The D gene is left open where the match is weak. The size of a clone is reported for some rows only, either as once, few or many, or as a class for expanded clones.

TRBJ2-5	TRBD2	NA	TRBV6-1	CASSEPGGWETQYF	TGTGCCAGCAGTGAACCGGGGGGGTGGGAGACCCAGTACTTC
TRBJ2-7	NA	NA	TRBV9	CASSLTRDPKYEQYF	TGTGCCAGCAGCCTTACCCGGGACCCGAAGTACGAGCAGTACTTC
TRBJ2-1	TRBD2	few	TRBV19	CASSIDSTGTSVYNEQFF	TGTGCCAGTAGTATAGATAGTACCGGGACTAGCGTTTACAATGAGCAGTTCTTC
TRBJ1-5	NA	NA	TRBV28	CASTPGDQPQHF	TGTGCCAGCACCCCTGGGGATCAGCCCCAGCATTTT
TRBJ1-2	TRBD1	once	TRBV6-1	CASSEGQMTLSVYGYTF	TGTGCCAGCAGTGAGGGACAGATGACTCTCTCCGTCTATGGCTACACCTTC
TRBJ1-2	NA	NA	TRBV19	CAVSAANYGYTF	TGTGCCGTTTCCGCAGCTAACTATGGCTACACCTTC
TRBJ2-3	TRBD1	few	TRBV9	CASGLQGDPFDTQYF	TGTGCCAGCGGCTTACAGGGGGATCCCTTCGATACGCAGTATTTT
TRBJ2-2	NA	NA	TRBV7-2	CASSLASLGAGELFF	TGTGCCAGCAGCTTAGCTTCCCTTGGGGCCGGGGAGCTGTTTTTT
TRBJ2-7	NA	NA	TRBV19	CASSIDRGSYEQYF	TGTGCCAGTAGTATAGATAGGGGCTCCTACGAGCAGTACTTC
TRBJ2-1	NA	NA	TRBV28	CASSTQHEQFF	TGTGCCAGCAGTACACAACATGAGCAGTTCTTC
TRBJ2-1	TRBD2	NA	TRBV6-5	CASRGTSGDNEQFF	TGTGCCAGCAGAGGGACTAGCGGTGACAATGAGCAGTTCTTC
TRBJ2-2	NA	NA	TRBV19	CASKIRFTGELFF	TGTGCCAGTAAAATCCGGTTCACCGGGGAGCTGTTTTTT
TRBJ1-4	TRBD1	NA	TRBV18	CASSPGQTNEKLFF	TGTGCCAGCTCACCGGGACAGACTAATGAAAAACTGTTTTTT
TRBJ1-1	NA	NA	TRBV28	CASSKRAGEAFF	TGTGCCAGCAGCAAAAGGGCCGGCGAAGCTTTCTTT
TRBJ2-1	TRBD2	NA	TRBV9	CASSVAVLAIEQFF	TGTGCCAGCAGCGTAGCAGTACTAGCGATTGAGCAGTTCTTC
TRBJ1-1	TRBD1	once	TRBV5-1	CASSWVTGANTEAFF	TGCGCCAGCAGCTGGGTGACAGGGGCGAACACTGAAGCTTTCTTT
TRBJ2-7	NA	NA	TRBV6-1	CASSFGGSEQYF	TGTGCCAGCAGTTTTGGGGGCTCCGAGCAGTACTTC
TRBJ1-1	NA	NA	TRBV4-1	CASSPSWRGNTEAFF	TGCGCCAGCAGCCCCTCCTGGAGGGGGAACACTGAAGCTTTCTTT
TRBJ2-1	NA	NA	TRBV15	CATSDQGTNSYNEQFF	TGTGCCACCAGCGATCAAGGTACAAACTCCTACAATGAGCAGTTCTTC
TRBJ2-7	NA	NA	TRBV5-6	CASRLYGGGNSYEQYF	TGTGCCAGCAGGTTGTATGGTGGCGGGAACTCCTACGAGCAGTACTTC
TRBJ2-7	NA	NA	TRBV28	CASGGTINYEQYF	TGTGCCAGCGGCGGGACAATCAACTACGAGCAGTACTTC
TRBJ1-2	NA	NA	TRBV11-1	CASSQDPDYGYTF	TGTGCCAGCAGCCAGGACCCGGACTATGGCTACACCTTC
TRBJ2-7	TRBD2	once	TRBV28	CASTTYTSGGQRLMAYEQYF	TGTGCCAGCACCACTTACACAAGCGGGGGCCAACGGTTAATGGCCTACGAGCAGTACTTC
TRBJ1-6	NA	NA	TRBV21-1	CASSKEQSSYNSPLHF	TGTGCCAGCAGCAAGGAACAGAGCTCCTATAATTCACCCCTCCACTTT
TRBJ1-2	NA	NA	TRBV5-1	CASSVTGKANYGYTF	TGCGCCAGCAGCGTGACAGGAAAAGCTAACTATGGCTACACCTTC
TRBJ2-7	NA	NA	TRBV6-1	CASSDIPAYEQYF	TGTGCCAGCAGTGACATCCCGGCATACGAGCAGTACTTC
TRBJ1-2	TRBD1	NA	TRBV6-1	CASSEARDRGGYTF	TGTGCCAGCAGTGAAGCGAGAGACAGGGGTGGCTACACCTTC
TRBJ2-3	NA	few	TRBV19	CASRRDGSTDTQYF	TGTGCCAGTCGACGGGACGGAAGTACAGATACGCAGTATTTT
TRBJ2-7	TRBD1	NA	TRBV2	CASRDRDRGYEQYF	TGTGCCAGCAGAGACCGGGACAGGGGGTACGAGCAGTACTTC
TRBJ1-6	NA	few	TRBV19	CASSMVGDNNSPLHF	TGTGCCAGTAGTATGGTGGGAGACAATAATTCACCCCTCCACTTT
TRBJ2-7	TRBD2	once	TRBV6-5	CASSYRAGEGGEQYF	TGTGCCAGCAGTTATCGAGCGGGAGAAGGAGGAGAGCAGTACTTC
TRBJ1-4	NA	NA	TRBV9	CASSATGTPKEKLFF	TGTGCCAGCAGCGCTACCGGGACACCAAAAGAAAAACTGTTTTTT
TRBJ1-1	NA	NA	TRBV28	CASRYLDRNTEAFF	TGTGCCAGCAGGTATTTGGACAGGAACACTGAAGCTTTCTTT
TRBJ2-7	TRBD1	NA	TRBV27	CASSLSNGQGYEQYF	TGTGCCAGCAGTTTATCTAACGGACAGGGCTACGAGCAGTACTTC
TRBJ2-5	NA	NA	TRBV11-3	CASSLRAQETQYF	TGTGCCAGCAGCTTGCGGGCTCAAGAGACCCAGTACTTC
TRBJ1-1	NA	NA	TRBV7-2	CASSLSISGNTEAFF	TGTGCCAGCAGCTTAAGTATTTCGGGTAACACTGAAGCTTTCTTT
TRBJ2-3	TRBD1	NA	TRBV6-4	CASSGQGGADTQYF	TGTGCCAGCAGCGGACAGGGGGGGGCAGATACGCAGTATTTT
TRBJ1-1	TRBD1	NA	TRBV30	CAWTSRGRMMNTEAFF	TGTGCCTGGACCTCAAGGGGGCGGATGATGAACACTGAAGCTTTCTTT
TRBJ2-7	NA	NA	TRBV7-2	CASSLALHSYEQYF	TGTGCCAGCAGCTTAGCCCTTCACTCCTACGAGCAGTACTTC
TRBJ2-7	TRBD2	few	TRBV19	CASSRSGTSGSRDSYEQYF	TGTGCCAGTAGTCGATCCGGGACTAGCGGGAGTAGAGACTCCTACGAGCAGTACTTC
TRBJ2-7	NA	once	TRBV7-2	CASSPANRGSSSYEQYF	TGTGCCAGCAGCCCAGCTAATCGGGGGTCTAGCTCCTACGAGCAGTACTTC
TRBJ2-7	TRBD1	once	TRBV5-1	CASSPAGQALYEQYF	TGCGCCAGCAGCCCGGCGGGACAGGCCCTCTACGAGCAGTACTTC
TRBJ1-4	NA	NA	TRBV19	CASSLATNEKLFF	TGTGCCAGCAGCTTGGCAACTAATGAAAAACTGTTTTTT